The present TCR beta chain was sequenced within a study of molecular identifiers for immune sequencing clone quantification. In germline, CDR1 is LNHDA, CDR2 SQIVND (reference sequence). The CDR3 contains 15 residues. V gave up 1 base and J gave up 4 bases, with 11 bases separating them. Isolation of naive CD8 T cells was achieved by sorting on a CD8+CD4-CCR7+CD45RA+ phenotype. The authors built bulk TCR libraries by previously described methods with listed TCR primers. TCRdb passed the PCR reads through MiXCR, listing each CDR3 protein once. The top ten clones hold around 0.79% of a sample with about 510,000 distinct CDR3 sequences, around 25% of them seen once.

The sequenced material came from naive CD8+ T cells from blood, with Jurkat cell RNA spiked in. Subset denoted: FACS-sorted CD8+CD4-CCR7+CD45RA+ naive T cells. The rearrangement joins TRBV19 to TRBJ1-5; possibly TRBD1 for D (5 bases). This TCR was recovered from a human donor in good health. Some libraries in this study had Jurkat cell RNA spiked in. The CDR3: CASSIAGADNQPQHF. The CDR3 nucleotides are TGTGCCAGTAGTATAGCTGGGGCGGATAATCAGCCCCAGCATTTT.